The 17 T cell receptor beta chains below were found in one sample sequenced in a study of cytomegalovirus exposure and HLA in healthy donors. PCR primers comprised 60 Vbeta and 13 Jbeta primers. Method: immunoSEQ multiplex PCR; TCRdb's copy keeps in-frame clones and lacks some. Of 150,000 to 200,000 clones listed, 77% are singletons. Material: PBMCs. The source is a woman aged 25 to 39 in good health and CMV-seronegative.

The chain employs TRBV4-2 and TRBJ1-4; 9 bases align to TRBD1. V lost 3 bases to trimming and J lost 9 bases; unmatched junction nucleotides: 8. Looked up from germline, CDR1 is LGHNA and CDR2 is YNFKEQ. The CDR3 spans 15 residues. The CDR3 loop reads CASSHRDREPQKLFF. The CDR3 DNA is TGTGCCAGCAGCCACCGGGACAGGGAACCTCAAAAACTGTTTTTT.

The chain is built from TRBV5-4 and TRBJ2-7, with a tentative D call TRBD2 (5 bases). Trimming shortened V by 3 bases and J by 4 bases, and 17 bases separated the two germline ends. The length of the CDR3 is 15 residues. Germline V gene lookup returns CDR1 SGHNT and CDR2 YYREEE (reference sequence). The CDR3 DNA is TGTGCCAGCAGCTCGGAATGGACTGGCCAATACGAGCAGTACTTC. Translated: CASSSEWTGQYEQYF.

This chain uses TRBV28 with TRBJ2-5; TRBD2 matches 9 bases. The CDR3 contains 14 residues. The J segment lost 2 bases and the V segment lost 8 bases, leaving 6 bases of the junction unmatched. Per germline, CDR1 MDHEN and CDR2 SYDVKM. CDR3 nucleotides: TGTGCCAGCCGCGATACTAGCGGGCAAGAGACCCAGTACTTC. Encoded protein: CASRDTSGQETQYF.

The V call is TRBV28, the J call TRBJ1-2; possibly TRBD1 for D (6 bases). V was pared by 6 bases and J by 6 bases, with 14 bases between. CDR1 and CDR2 (germline): MDHEN, SYDVKM. The CDR3 runs to 13 residues. DNA of the CDR3: TGTGCCAGCAGCCGGACAGCTTTTCATGGCTACACCTTC. This translates into CASSRTAFHGYTF.

The rearrangement links TRBV4-3 to TRBJ2-6; no definite D call. Germline CDR1 is LGHNA and CDR2 is YSLEER. The CDR3 runs to 16 residues. Trimming stripped 1 base from V and 1 base from J, with 8 bases between. The CDR3 sequence is CASSQVFTSGANVLTF. CDR3 coding DNA: TGCGCCAGCAGCCAAGTATTTACTTCTGGGGCCAACGTCCTGACTTTC.

The count of this clone is one. At the DNA level, this CDR3 is encoded by other sequences in the same sample as well. The rearrangement links TRBV27 to TRBJ2-7; D unresolved. The germline V gene has CDR1 MNHEY and CDR2 SMNVEV (reference sequence). V shed 3 bases and J shed 4 bases, with 7 bases lying between them. The CDR3 spans 12 residues. This chain's CDR3 is CASSFTGYEQYF. CDR3 DNA: TGTGCCAGCAGTTTTACCGGTTACGAGCAGTACTTC.

CDR3 nucleotides: TGTGCCTGGACCCAAAGTAGCAGTGGCACAGATACGCAGTATTTT. Amino acid sequence: CAWTQSSSGTDTQYF. The J gene is TRBJ2-3, the V gene TRBV30; D remains ambiguous. V gave up 4 bases and J gave up 1 base, with 15 bases separating them. This CDR3 is built from 15 residues. Germline values: CDR1 GTSNPN, CDR2 SVGIG (reference sequence).

This chain joins TRBV28 and TRBJ1-1, with a weak D call TRBD1 (6 bases). Germline V CDR1 and CDR2: MDHEN, SYDVKM. CDR3 length: 13 residues. Trimming shortened V by 4 bases and J by 1 base, and 7 bases separated the two germline ends. CDR3 DNA sequence: TGTGCCAGCAGTTCGACAGGGAACACTGAAGCTTTCTTT. Protein: CASSSTGNTEAFF.

The chain employs TRBV9 and TRBJ2-5; 9 positions agree with TRBD1. Germline assignment: CDR1 SGDLS and CDR2 YYNGEE. V lost 0 bases and J lost 4; bases outside the gene matches: 7. The CDR3 runs to 16 residues. CDR3 nucleotide sequence: TGTGCCAGCAGCGTAGAGGGGACAGGGTGGGGAGAGACCCAGTACTTC. Its translation: CASSVEGTGWGETQYF.

This chain connects TRBV2 to TRBJ2-5; D may be TRBD2 (6 bases). The germline V and J ends were trimmed by 10 bases and 2 bases, with 17 bases remaining between them. The CDR3 has 14 amino acids. Germline CDR1 reads SNHLY; CDR2 reads FYNNEI. Here the CDR3 DNA reads TGTGCCACCCAGGGACTCTCAGTTCAAGAGACCCAGTACTTC. It specifies CATQGLSVQETQYF.

This chain uses TRBV7-2 with TRBJ2-3; 10 positions match TRBD1. From germline, CDR1 is SGHTA and CDR2 FQGNSA. After removal of 4 bases from V and 2 bases from J, the junction contained 3 bases not matched to a gene. CDR3 size: 15 residues. CDR3 protein: CASSSTGGITDTQYF. CDR3 bases: TGTGCCAGCAGCTCGACAGGGGGCATCACAGATACGCAGTATTTT.

V and J are TRBV19 and TRBJ1-1; D possibly corresponds to TRBD1 (5 bases). The CDR3 has 14 residues. V lost 7 bases, J lost 1 base, and 13 bases lay in between. Germline V gives CDR1 LNHDA, CDR2 SQIVND (reference sequence). The CDR3 DNA reads as TGTGCCAGTACCTCCCACGGGGGGAACACTGAAGCTTTCTTT. It encodes CASTSHGGNTEAFF.

The genes are TRBV7-9 and TRBJ1-1, with a tentative D call TRBD1 (5 bases). This CDR3 has 15 residues. The V gene's germline CDR1 is SEHNR and CDR2 FQNEAQ (reference sequence). V lost 2 bases and J 0 bases, leaving 10 bases between the germline ends. DNA of the CDR3: TGTGCCAGCAGCTTATGGGACTCCATGAACACTGAAGCTTTCTTT. This codes for CASSLWDSMNTEAFF.

The chain has TRBV19 and TRBJ1-1; no clear D gene. V was pared by 4 bases and J by 4 bases, with 10 bases between. This CDR3 region has 13 residues. CDR1 and CDR2 (germline): LNHDA, SQIVND (reference sequence). The CDR3 DNA reads as TGTGCCAGTAGTACCATCTCGAGCACTGAAGCTTTCTTT. It yields the protein CASSTISSTEAFF. Using reference TRBV19 and TRBJ1-1 for the parts outside the CDR3, the full variable domain is DGGITQSPKYLFRKEGQNVTLSCEQNLNHDAMYWYRQDPGQGLRLIYYSQIVNDFQKGDIAEGYSVSREKKESFPLTVTSAQKNPTAFYLCASSTISSTEAFFGQGTRLTVV.

The chain combines TRBV6-6 with TRBJ1-3, with 8 bases aligning to TRBD1. This CDR3 is 15 amino acids long. The germline V gene has CDR1 MNHNY and CDR2 SVGAGI (reference sequence). V dropped 6 bases and J dropped 4; count of bases not matched to a gene: 8. The CDR3 nucleotides read TGTGCCAGCAGAGCCCAGGGGGCGACCGGAAACACCATATATTTT. Translation: CASRAQGATGNTIYF.

This clone has a handful of counts. This sequence joins TRBV30 and TRBJ1-1; maybe TRBD1 (6 bases). The CDR3 is 15 amino acids. With 1 base removed from V and 1 base from J, the gap between germline ends came to 13 bases. CDR1 and CDR2 (germline): GTSNPN, SVGIG (reference sequence). CDR3 sequence reads: CAWSDYRVENTEAFF. CDR3 DNA: TGTGCCTGGAGTGACTACAGGGTGGAGAACACTGAAGCTTTCTTT.

The chain has TRBV27 and TRBJ2-5, with TRBD2 matching 7 bases. The V and J ends lost 8 bases and 2 bases, in that order; junction bases with no gene match: 8. Germline values: CDR1 MNHEY, CDR2 SMNVEV (reference sequence). CDR3 length: 14 residues. CDR3 in amino acids: CASASGTTQETQYF. The DNA of the CDR3 is TGTGCCAGCGCATCCGGGACTACACAAGAGACCCAGTACTTC.